This TCR beta chain originates from a study of T cell responses to AZD1222 COVID-19 vaccine (dated by TCRdb to the early 2020s). About the investigation overall: AZD1222 recipients given second doses at about 4 weeks or at about 12 weeks were pooled, since spike-specific TCR depth and breadth were not found to differ between the two schedules. TCR sequencing was performed for 230 to 250 trial participants, of whom roughly 200 were given two doses of AZD1222 and around 26 were given two doses of MenACWY control vaccine. Trial participants were enrolled by age into subgroups of 18-55, 56-69 and 70-plus years, and 148, 28 and 57 TCR-sequenced participants, respectively, were included in these subgroups.

The CDR3 starts with the cysteine, ends with the phenylalanine, and has 14 residues. Only the CDR3 DNA stays, 42 bases, in frame from base 1. V is shortened by 3 bases, J by 8 bases, and the region joining them spans 11 bases. Based on the germline V gene, the CDR1 and CDR2 sequences are KGHSH and LQKENI. Of note for this clone: It has no known antigen specificity. No base qualities exist here, and no much larger clone lies one base off it. Other nucleotide sequences in the sample specify the same CDR3.

The research as a whole found: Reportedly, close to half of the unique spike-specific TCRs recognized epitopes lying outside the regions that are mutated in the B.1.351 and B.1.1.7 variants. Only six AZD1222 recipients were SARS-CoV-2 seropositive at baseline, limiting conclusions about previously exposed vaccinees. No day 14 peak-response samples were available, so repertoires were characterized only after the peak T cell response. Spike-specific TCR breadth and depth rose significantly after two AZD1222 doses compared with day 0 and with MenACWY recipients. CD4 TCRs associated with the vaccine covered the entire spike protein, and the dominant responses were in regions 160-218 and 743-854. Participants were mostly white British, with more females than males. The authors suggested clonal diversity may have been underestimated. In the small 56-69-year group, the increase in depth fell short of significance, most likely because of low power.

The CDR3 regions of human TCRbeta chains were analyzed by immunosequencing. From the authors' description of their analysis: TCRs in the repertoires were compared against a reference library of SARS-CoV-2-specific TCRs that had been generated with the MIRA antigen-specificity platform. Breadth was defined as the fraction of unique TCRs that were SARS-CoV-2-associated. Depth was defined as the fraction of total T cells that were SARS-CoV-2-associated. Each spike-specific TCR was assigned to its reactive spike region and to a CD4 or CD8 class using the MIRA data. Log10-transformed breadth and depth values were compared by one-way ANOVA with Sidak's multiple comparisons tests. TCRdb took this table from immuneACCESS and kept in-frame rearrangements with V and J called. Such tables lack part of the clones; where checked against another copy, unresolved V genes explain under half of the gap, and the rest is unexplained. D and trimming were read from the DNA, whereas the V and J calls and clone size are those reported in that table. The table for this sample lists roughly 130,000 clones; roughly nine tenths of them were counted only once. Over 1.2% of the sample belongs to the ten largest clones.

The time point label, read with the paper, signifies: baseline before first vaccination. Samples from vaccinated people were obtained from the UK trials COV001 and COV002, which included a single-blind randomized controlled phase 2/3 trial of AZD1222 (ChAdOx1 nCoV-19) in healthy adults. Trial participant PBMC samples were collected at day 0 and day 28 after the second dose for TCRbeta chain sequencing. The source material was peripheral blood, sampled on day 0 of AZD1222 vaccination. The chain employs TRBV18 and TRBJ1-6; possibly the D gene is TRBD1, per 6 matching bases. The TCR sequence derives from an adult in good health. CDR3 sequence: CASSPLDRDSPLHF. The DNA sequence follows: TGTGCCAGCTCACCCTTGGACAGAGATTCACCCCTCCACTTT.